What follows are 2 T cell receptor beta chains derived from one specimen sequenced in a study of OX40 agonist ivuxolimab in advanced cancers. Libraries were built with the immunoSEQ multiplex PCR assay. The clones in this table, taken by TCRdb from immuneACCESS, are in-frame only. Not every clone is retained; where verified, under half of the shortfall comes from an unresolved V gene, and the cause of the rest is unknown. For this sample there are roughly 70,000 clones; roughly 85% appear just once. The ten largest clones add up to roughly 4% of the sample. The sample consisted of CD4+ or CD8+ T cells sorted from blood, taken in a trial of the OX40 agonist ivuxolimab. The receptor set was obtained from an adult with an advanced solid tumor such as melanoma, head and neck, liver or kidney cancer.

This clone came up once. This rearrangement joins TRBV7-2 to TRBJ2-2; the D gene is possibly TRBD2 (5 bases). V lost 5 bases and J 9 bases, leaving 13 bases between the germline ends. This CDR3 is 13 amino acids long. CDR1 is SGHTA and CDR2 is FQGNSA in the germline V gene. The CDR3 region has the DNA TGTGCCAGCAGCCCGGACTCGACCCGGGAGCTGTTTTTT. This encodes CASSPDSTRELFF.

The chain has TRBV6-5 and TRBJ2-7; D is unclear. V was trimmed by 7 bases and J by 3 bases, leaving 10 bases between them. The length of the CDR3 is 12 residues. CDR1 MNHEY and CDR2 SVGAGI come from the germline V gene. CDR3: CASNGVDYEQYF. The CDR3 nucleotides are TGTGCCAGCAACGGTGTAGACTACGAGCAGTACTTC.